Presented here are 26 T cell receptor beta chains from one specimen sequenced in a study of blood T cell repertoires in COVID-19. Profiling relied on immunoSEQ multiplex PCR, and the TCRdb table lists in-frame clones only, not all of them. The profile shows 450,000 to 600,000 clones, about nine tenths of them singletons. The material sequenced was PBMCs or T cells enriched from blood (not recorded which). All receptors derive from a young woman who had recovered from COVID-19.

V usage is TRBV7-2 and J usage is TRBJ2-3, with 7 bases identical to TRBD2. This CDR3 has 14 residues. Germline V gene sequence: CDR1 SGHTA, CDR2 FQGNSA. J gave up 5 bases and V 3 bases, and 5 bases lay outside the gene matches. This CDR3 reads CASSLGGGGDTQYF. The CDR3 DNA sequence: TGTGCCAGCAGCTTGGGCGGGGGTGGAGATACGCAGTATTTT.

For this clone: Other DNA sequences in this sample translate to the same CDR3. V gene TRBV7-9 combines with J gene TRBJ1-4; 8 bases match TRBD1. The germline V gene has CDR1 SEHNR and CDR2 FQNEAQ (reference sequence). The CDR3 runs 14 residues. V gave up 2 bases and J gave up 8 bases; unmatched junction bases: 4. CDR3 loop: CASSLQGAREKLFF. In DNA form, the CDR3 reads TGTGCCAGCAGCTTACAGGGGGCGCGGGAAAAACTGTTTTTT.

The chain couples TRBV20-1 to TRBJ1-5, with a weak D call TRBD1 (5 bases). The CDR3 is 15 residues long. CDR1 and CDR2 from the germline V gene are DFQATT and SNEGSKA (reference sequence). V was shortened by 3 bases and J by 4 bases, with 16 bases between the two germline ends. As DNA, the CDR3 is TGCAGTGCTAGTCACCCCCGGGGGGATAATCAGCCCCAGCATTTT. Protein: CSASHPRGDNQPQHF.

The V call is TRBV5-1, the J call TRBJ2-3; 7 positions agree with TRBD1. With 4 bases clipped from V and 4 bases from J, the junction kept 12 bases outside the gene matches. Germline CDR1 is SGHRS and CDR2 is YFSETQ. The CDR3 has 16 amino acids. In DNA form, the CDR3 reads TGCGCCAGCAGCGCCGGACAGGATTCCCCAGCAGATACGCAGTATTTT. Its translation is CASSAGQDSPADTQYF.

This rearrangement joins TRBV6-5 to TRBJ2-7; D may be TRBD2 (6 bases). V was clipped by 4 bases and J by 3 bases, with 16 bases between them. This CDR3 is built from 15 residues. Germline CDR1 and CDR2: MNHEY and SVGAGI. CDR3 nucleotides: TGTGCCAGCAGTTCGCCGGGACTTACCGACTACGAGCAGTACTTC. Translated, it gives CASSSPGLTDYEQYF.

The chain carries TRBV6-5 and TRBJ2-7; maybe TRBD1 (6 bases). Germline assignment: CDR1 MNHEY and CDR2 SVGAGI. Trimming shortened V by 10 bases and J by 2 bases, and 12 bases separated the two germline ends. The CDR3 contains 12 residues. The CDR3 nucleotides are TGTGCCATAGGGCAGGGGCCCTACGAGCAGTACTTC. It translates to CAIGQGPYEQYF.

V and J are TRBV19 and TRBJ1-4; TRBD1 matches at 10 bases. The J segment lost 8 bases and the V segment lost 6 bases, leaving 12 bases of the junction unmatched. Germline CDR1 and CDR2: LNHDA and SQIVND (reference sequence). This CDR3 has 16 amino acids. CDR3 sequence: CASSEFGTGDGEKLFF. The CDR3 region has the DNA TGTGCCAGTAGCGAGTTCGGGACAGGGGATGGGGAAAAACTGTTTTTT. The variable domain in full, completed from reference TRBV19 and TRBJ1-4, reads DGGITQSPKYLFRKEGQNVTLSCEQNLNHDAMYWYRQDPGQGLRLIYYSQIVNDFQKGDIAEGYSVSREKKESFPLTVTSAQKNPTAFYLCASSEFGTGDGEKLFFGSGTQLSVL.

The chain employs TRBV2 and TRBJ2-5; 7 positions agree with TRBD1. Trimming removed 6 bases from V and 3 bases from J; junction bases left unmatched: 7. CDR1 and CDR2 (germline): SNHLY, FYNNEI. The CDR3 is made up of 14 amino acids. CDR3 region: CASRFDRVEETQYF. CDR3 nucleotide sequence: TGTGCCAGCAGATTCGACAGGGTAGAAGAGACCCAGTACTTC.

This chain connects TRBV2 to TRBJ1-2; D is undetermined. Germline CDR1 is SNHLY and CDR2 is FYNNEI. Deletions cut 3 bases from V and 4 bases from J, with 18 bases between. There are 16 residues in the CDR3. The CDR3 sequence: CASSDQVGSSIYGYTF. Written as DNA, the CDR3 is TGTGCCAGCAGTGACCAAGTCGGGTCCTCTATCTATGGCTACACCTTC.

The chain links TRBV24-1 to TRBJ2-3; no firm D call. Germline lookup yields CDR1 KGHDR and CDR2 SFDVKD. V was cut by 6 bases and J by 6 bases, with 12 bases left in between. CDR3 length: 13 residues. The CDR3 DNA is TGTGCCACCAGTACACCTAGAACGGATACGCAGTATTTT. Its translation: CATSTPRTDTQYF.

The genes are TRBV6-5 and TRBJ2-6; D uncertain. With 4 bases removed from V and 0 bases from J, the gap between germline ends came to 7 bases. This CDR3 region has 15 residues. The germline gives CDR1 MNHEY, CDR2 SVGAGI. The chain's CDR3 is CASSLDTSGANVLTF. CDR3 nucleotide sequence: TGTGCCAGCAGTTTAGATACCTCTGGGGCCAACGTCCTGACTTTC.

This sequence joins TRBV4-1 and TRBJ2-3; D remains unclear. The V gene's germline CDR1 is MGHRA and CDR2 YSYEKL. Trimming took off 4 bases at V and 0 bases at J, with 11 bases between the two ends. The length of the CDR3 is 15 residues. The CDR3 sequence is CASSPRSSSTDTQYF. CDR3 DNA sequence: TGCGCCAGCAGCCCGAGGAGCTCTAGCACAGATACGCAGTATTTT.

V usage is TRBV24-1 and J usage is TRBJ2-1; D may be TRBD2 (6 bases). The CDR3 is made up of 13 amino acids. Trimming removed 1 base at V and 7 bases at J, with 7 bases between. From germline, CDR1 is KGHDR and CDR2 SFDVKD. The CDR3: CATSDFGGNEQFF. The CDR3, as DNA: TGTGCCACCAGTGATTTCGGGGGAAATGAGCAGTTCTTC.

The chain combines TRBV5-1 with TRBJ2-1; D is perhaps TRBD1 (6 bases). Germline CDR1 and CDR2: SGHRS and YFSETQ. The CDR3 is 14 residues long. Trimming took off 3 bases at V and 5 bases at J, with 12 bases between the two ends. The DNA for the CDR3 is TGCGCCAGCAGCTGGGGGACATCGGACAATGAGCAGTTCTTC. It translates to CASSWGTSDNEQFF. The full variable domain, rest sourced from reference TRBV5-1 and TRBJ2-1, is KAGVTQTPRYLIKTRGQQVTLSCSPISGHRSVSWYQQTPGQGLQFLFEYFSETQRNKGNFPGRFSGRQFSNSRSEMNVSTLELGDSALYLCASSWGTSDNEQFFGPGTRLTVL.

The gene calls are TRBV5-1 and TRBJ2-2; D is possibly TRBD2 (5 bases). The CDR3 covers 17 residues. V lost 0 bases and J lost 3, with 15 bases in between. Germline V gene sequence: CDR1 SGHRS, CDR2 YFSETQ. This CDR3 reads CASSLAGETYHTGELFF. In nucleotides, the CDR3 is TGCGCCAGCAGCTTGGCCGGGGAAACCTATCACACCGGGGAGCTGTTTTTT.

The chain couples TRBV5-6 to TRBJ1-2; 8 bases line up with TRBD1. CDR3 length: 16 residues. The J segment lost 4 bases and the V segment lost 3 bases, leaving 11 bases of the junction unmatched. CDR1 and CDR2 (germline): SGHDT, YYEEEE. The CDR3 DNA sequence: TGTGCCAGCAGCTCACTAGCCGGACAGGGAGTCTATGGCTACACCTTC. Its translation: CASSSLAGQGVYGYTF.

The chain links TRBV6-6 to TRBJ1-1; no clear D gene. Looked up from germline, CDR1 is MNHNY and CDR2 is SVGAGI (reference sequence). The CDR3 spans 11 residues. The ends were cut back, 8 bases at V and 2 bases at J, with 6 bases in the middle. The CDR3: CASDKNTEAFF. The CDR3 DNA is TGTGCCAGCGACAAAAACACTGAAGCTTTCTTT.

The CDR3, as DNA: TGCGCCAGCAGCTCGGACAGGTCTTGGGATGAGCAGTTCTTC. This translates into CASSSDRSWDEQFF. The genes are TRBV5-1 and TRBJ2-1, with TRBD1 matching over 7 bases. The germline V gene encodes CDR1 SGHRS and CDR2 YFSETQ. This CDR3 has 14 amino acids. V lost 3 bases, J lost 8 bases, and 8 bases stayed unmatched.

The J gene is TRBJ1-5, the V gene TRBV19, with TRBD1 as a possible D gene (5 bases). V shed 5 bases and J shed 7 bases, with 21 bases lying between them. The CDR3 is made up of 16 amino acids. Germline loops: CDR1 LNHDA, CDR2 SQIVND (reference sequence). In nucleotides, the CDR3 is TGTGCCAGTAGTCTAGCCCTCCCCGGGGGGAAGCAGCCCCAGCATTTT. Translating gives CASSLALPGGKQPQHF.

In regard to this clone: At one of its ends the junction is not consistent with the germline gene, which may arise from a read error. V is TRBV7-2 and J is TRBJ2-3, with TRBD2 matching over 8 bases. CDR1 SGHTA and CDR2 FQGNSA come from the germline V gene. CDR3 size: 15 residues. The CDR3, as DNA: TGTGCCAGTAGCTCTGTCCCGGGACTAGGAGATACGCAGTATTTT. Protein sequence: CASSSVPGLGDTQYF.

Regarding this clone: Compared with germline, one end of the junction differs, possibly owing to a read error. This chain joins TRBV4-1 and TRBJ2-7, with 8 bases fitting TRBD1. The V gene's germline CDR1 is MGHRA and CDR2 YSYEKL. This CDR3 is built from 13 residues. DNA of the CDR3: TGCGCCAGCAGCCAGATCACAGGGGGTACGATTTGCTTC. Translating gives CASSQITGGTICF.

The rearrangement links TRBV30 to TRBJ2-7, with a tentative D call TRBD2 (6 bases). The CDR3 runs 13 residues. Germline CDR1 is GTSNPN and CDR2 is SVGIG (reference sequence). V lost 1 base, J lost 5 bases, and 12 bases lay in between. The CDR3 DNA reads as TGTGCCTGGAGTGCGGGGGTTGGAGACGAGCAGTACTTC. The encoded protein is CAWSAGVGDEQYF.

The rearrangement joins TRBV14 to TRBJ2-5; 8 nucleotides line up with TRBD1. Germline CDR1 SGHDN, CDR2 FVKESK. V lost 4 bases to trimming and J lost 2 bases; unmatched junction nucleotides: 6. This CDR3 has 15 amino acids. The CDR3 loop reads CASSPPRGPQETQYF. The DNA of the CDR3 is TGTGCCAGCAGCCCCCCCAGGGGGCCTCAAGAGACCCAGTACTTC.

This chain joins TRBV5-4 and TRBJ1-1, with D tentatively TRBD1 (5 bases). Trimming took off 3 bases at V and 6 bases at J, with 15 bases between the two ends. CDR1 and CDR2 from the germline V gene are SGHNT and YYREEE (reference sequence). This CDR3 region has 14 residues. The CDR3 is CASSSSGRYAEAFF. The CDR3 nucleotides are TGTGCCAGCAGCTCATCAGGGAGGTACGCTGAAGCTTTCTTT. Supplemented by reference TRBV5-4 and TRBJ1-1, the full variable domain reads ETGVTQSPTHLIKTRGQQVTLRCSSQSGHNTVSWYQQALGQGPQFIFQYYREEENGRGNFPPRFSGLQFPNYSSELNVNALELDDSALYLCASSSSGRYAEAFFGQGTRLTVV.

The chain combines TRBV24-1 with TRBJ2-5, with D perhaps matching TRBD2 (5 bases). V was trimmed by 4 bases and J by 2 bases, leaving 16 bases between them. The CDR3 has 16 amino acids. Germline V gene sequence: CDR1 KGHDR, CDR2 SFDVKD. CDR3 in amino acids: CATSDMSSSGQETQYF. For the CDR3, the DNA is TGTGCCACCAGTGACATGAGTTCGAGCGGTCAAGAGACCCAGTACTTC.

The chain links TRBV3-1 (or the pseudogene TRBV3-2) to TRBJ1-3, with D hard to call. V was pared by 5 bases and J by 0 bases, with 14 bases between. Germline CDR1 LGHDT, CDR2 YNNKEL (reference sequence). The CDR3 is 16 residues long. CDR3 sequence: CASSALEDRSGNTIYF. In DNA form, the CDR3 reads TGTGCCAGCAGCGCCCTGGAGGACCGCTCTGGAAACACCATATATTTT.